This T cell receptor (beta chain) appears in the sequencing data of a study of technical replicates of blood from a handful of donors. Profiled with immunoSEQ multiplex PCR; TCRdb holds only in-frame clones, not every one. The table lists some 48,000 clones, 80% to 95% of them singletons. The CDR3 consists of 17 residues. The J segment lost 2 bases and the V segment lost 1 base, leaving 11 bases of the junction unmatched. Germline V gene sequence: CDR1 SGHDN, CDR2 FVKESK. This receptor was obtained from a human donor in good health. Some clones in this sample may be carry-over from other donors' samples. The chain links TRBV14 to TRBJ2-7; TRBD2 matches 7 bases. The sample was PBMCs. The CDR3 nucleotides are TGTGCCAGCAGCCAAGTACTCGCGGGAGATAACGCCTACGAGCAGTACTTC. It encodes CASSQVLAGDNAYEQYF.